Below are 25 T cell receptor beta chains sequenced from a single sample in a study of blood T cell repertoires in COVID-19. Profiled with immunoSEQ multiplex PCR; TCRdb holds only in-frame clones, not every one. Among roughly 160,000 clones, around nine tenths were seen once, and the ten largest hold about 2.5%. The specimen was peripheral blood. All receptors derive from a woman aged 80 or over with COVID-19, enrolled during active disease.

V and J are TRBV5-6 and TRBJ1-4, with TRBD1 as a possible D gene (5 bases). Trimming removed 6 bases from V and 4 bases from J, with 10 bases in between. This CDR3 has 13 amino acids. The germline gives CDR1 SGHDT, CDR2 YYEEEE. The CDR3 DNA is TGTGCCAGCAACGGACAATTTAATGAAAAACTGTTTTTT. This translates into CASNGQFNEKLFF.

CDR3: CASIAWNTEAFF. As DNA, the CDR3 is TGTGCCAGCATCGCGTGGAACACTGAAGCTTTCTTT. The chain combines TRBV28 with TRBJ1-1; D gene unclear. Germline V gives CDR1 MDHEN, CDR2 SYDVKM. This CDR3 contains 12 residues. V was shortened by 7 bases and J by 1 base, with 7 bases between the two germline ends.

V usage is TRBV3-1 (or the pseudogene TRBV3-2) and J usage is TRBJ1-1; no definite D call. Germline V gene sequence: CDR1 LGHDT, CDR2 YNNKEL (reference sequence). The CDR3 contains 14 residues. V was clipped by 0 bases and J by 5 bases, with 10 bases between them. CDR3 amino acids: CASSQDYGGTEAFF. CDR3 in DNA: TGTGCCAGCAGCCAAGATTACGGAGGGACTGAAGCTTTCTTT.

This chain joins TRBV4-2 and TRBJ1-2, with TRBD1 matching 7 bases. There are 14 residues in the CDR3. Looked up from germline, CDR1 is LGHNA and CDR2 is YNFKEQ. V lost 0 bases, J lost 3 bases, and 1 base stayed unmatched. CDR3 sequence (DNA): TGTGCCAGCAGCCAAGATAGGGGGCACTATGGCTACACCTTC. Translated, it gives CASSQDRGHYGYTF.

The chain uses TRBV12-3 or TRBV12-4 and TRBJ1-4; D ambiguous. The CDR3 contains 13 residues. Trimming left V 1 base short and J 5 bases short, with 5 bases between. The CDR3 loop is CASSLGHNEKLFF. In DNA, the CDR3 is TGTGCCAGCAGTTTAGGACACAATGAAAAACTGTTTTTT.

This chain joins TRBV9 and TRBJ1-1, with 9 bases lining up with TRBD1. The CDR3 is made up of 15 amino acids. Germline values: CDR1 SGDLS, CDR2 YYNGEE. V shed 0 bases, J shed 5 bases, and the junction held 5 bases outside the gene matches. CDR3 amino acids: CASSVVDRGGTEAFF. CDR3 DNA: TGTGCCAGCAGCGTAGTTGACAGGGGGGGTACTGAAGCTTTCTTT.

The V gene is TRBV15, the J gene TRBJ2-2; D perhaps matches TRBD2 (6 bases). V was cut by 0 bases and J by 0 bases, with 11 bases left in between. CDR3 size: 17 residues. Germline-derived CDR1 and CDR2 are LNHNV and YYDKDF (reference sequence). Written as DNA, the CDR3 is TGTGCCACCAGCAGAGATCGCGGGACCACGAACACCGGGGAGCTGTTTTTT. Its protein is CATSRDRGTTNTGELFF.

The chain recombines TRBV14 with TRBJ1-1, with 8 bases identical to TRBD1. Germline CDR1 reads SGHDN; CDR2 reads FVKESK. The CDR3 covers 15 residues. J lost 7 bases, V lost 4 bases, and 11 bases had no gene match. This CDR3 reads CASSLNRGGVFEAFF. The CDR3 nucleotides are TGTGCCAGCAGCCTGAACAGGGGGGGGGTTTTTGAAGCTTTCTTT.

The chain links TRBV5-6 to TRBJ1-2, with D hard to call. Per germline, CDR1 SGHDT and CDR2 YYEEEE. Between the trimmed V and J ends, which lost 4 bases and 0 bases, there was a span of 10 bases. This CDR3 region has 14 residues. In DNA, the CDR3 is TGTGCCAGCAGCGATACAGCAGCTAACTATGGCTACACCTTC. Amino acids: CASSDTAANYGYTF.

The chain combines TRBV5-6 with TRBJ2-3; D remains unclear. CDR1 SGHDT and CDR2 YYEEEE come from the germline V gene. The CDR3 is 12 residues long. V dropped 2 bases and J dropped 6 bases, with 7 bases sitting between them. CDR3 bases: TGTGCCAGCAGCTTCTCGGTCGATACGCAGTATTTT. Translated, it gives CASSFSVDTQYF.

Of note for this clone: This sample includes further DNA sequences coding for the same CDR3. CDR3 region: CASSSGQGNQPQHF. The DNA of the CDR3 is TGTGCCAGTAGTTCGGGACAGGGGAATCAGCCCCAGCATTTT. The J gene is TRBJ1-5, the V gene TRBV19, with 10 bases aligning to TRBD1. The CDR3 runs to 14 residues. In germline, CDR1 is LNHDA, CDR2 SQIVND (reference sequence). The V segment lost 5 bases and the J segment 4 bases; nucleotides outside the gene matches: 2. Variable domain in full (rest from reference TRBV19 and TRBJ1-5): DGGITQSPKYLFRKEGQNVTLSCEQNLNHDAMYWYRQDPGQGLRLIYYSQIVNDFQKGDIAEGYSVSREKKESFPLTVTSAQKNPTAFYLCASSSGQGNQPQHFGDGTRLSIL.

The J gene is TRBJ2-5, the V gene TRBV9; 14 bases are shared with TRBD2. With 3 bases clipped from V and 4 bases from J, the junction kept 2 bases outside the gene matches. The germline V gene has CDR1 SGDLS and CDR2 YYNGEE. This CDR3 has 15 amino acids. The CDR3 nucleotides are TGTGCCAGCAGCGGGGGGACTAGCGGGAGAGAGACCCAGTACTTC. It yields the protein CASSGGTSGRETQYF.

This chain joins TRBV18 and TRBJ2-7, with D tentatively TRBD2 (5 bases). The CDR3 is 16 amino acids. Trimming took off 2 bases at V and 0 bases at J, with 14 bases between the two ends. Germline V gives CDR1 KGHSH, CDR2 LQKENI. CDR3 in amino acids: CASSPAMEVSSYEQYF. In DNA form, the CDR3 reads TGTGCCAGCTCACCAGCCATGGAGGTGAGCTCCTACGAGCAGTACTTC.

The chain employs TRBV9 and TRBJ2-2; D is unresolved. The CDR3 has 15 residues. CDR1 is SGDLS, CDR2 YYNGEE, per germline. V was shortened by 0 bases and J by 1 base, with 7 bases between the two germline ends. The CDR3 region is CASSVASQNTGELFF. Here the CDR3 DNA reads TGTGCCAGCAGCGTAGCGAGCCAGAACACCGGGGAGCTGTTTTTT.

The chain links TRBV19 to TRBJ1-5; D may be TRBD1 (6 bases). Germline V gene data show CDR1 as LNHDA and CDR2 as SQIVND (reference sequence). The CDR3 length is 14 residues. Trimming removed 3 bases at V and 7 bases at J, with 13 bases between. CDR3 DNA sequence: TGTGCCAGTAGTATTGTGGGGGGGCAACAGCCCCAGCATTTT. As protein: CASSIVGGQQPQHF.

The gene calls are TRBV6-5 and TRBJ2-7; D perhaps matches TRBD2 (7 bases). V was shortened by 7 bases and J by 3 bases, with 13 bases between the two germline ends. CDR1 and CDR2 from the germline V gene are MNHEY and SVGAGI. CDR3 size: 13 residues. The CDR3 nucleotides are TGTGCCAGCAAAGCAGCGGGACACTACGAGCAGTACTTC. Translation: CASKAAGHYEQYF.

V and J are TRBV3-1 (or the pseudogene TRBV3-2) and TRBJ2-4; 7 positions match TRBD1. With 8 bases clipped from V and 1 base from J, the junction kept 2 bases outside the gene matches. Germline lookup yields CDR1 LGHDT and CDR2 YNNKEL (reference sequence). The CDR3 is 13 residues long. CDR3 region: CASLDRAKNIQYF. The CDR3 bases are TGTGCCAGCCTGGACAGGGCCAAAAACATTCAGTACTTC.

This clone appeared once. This chain joins TRBV10-3 and TRBJ2-7, with 10 positions matching TRBD1. The V gene end was trimmed by 11 bases and the J gene end by 1 base; junction bases not matched to a gene: 5. Germline values: CDR1 ENHRY, CDR2 SYGVKD. The CDR3 contains 13 residues. CDR3 nucleotides: TGTGCCGCCGTGGGACAGGGGTCCTACGAGCAGTACTTC. It codes for CAAVGQGSYEQYF.

The rearrangement links TRBV20-1 to TRBJ2-1, with D unresolved. The CDR3 has 11 residues. Deletions cut 3 bases from V and 5 bases from J, with 5 bases between. The germline V gene has CDR1 DFQATT and CDR2 SNEGSKA (reference sequence). The CDR3 sequence is CSARLNNEQFF. The CDR3 DNA sequence: TGCAGTGCTAGGCTAAACAATGAGCAGTTCTTC.

This clone has just one count. The chain carries TRBV18 and TRBJ2-7, with 7 bases fitting TRBD2. This CDR3 is built from 14 residues. From germline, CDR1 is KGHSH and CDR2 LQKENI. The ends lost 1 base at V and 4 bases at J; junction bases unmatched: 4. The CDR3 loop is CASSPQGGQYEQYF. As DNA, the CDR3 is TGTGCCAGCTCACCACAGGGAGGGCAATACGAGCAGTACTTC.

This chain joins TRBV5-1 and TRBJ2-1; D gene ambiguous. CDR3 length equals 12 residues. Per the germline V gene, CDR1 is SGHRS and CDR2 is YFSETQ. V was cut by 4 bases and J by 4 bases, with 6 bases left in between. The CDR3 DNA follows: TGCGCCAGCAGCGCTGAGTACAATGAGCAGTTCTTC. Residues: CASSAEYNEQFF. Full variable domain (rest looked up from reference TRBV5-1 and TRBJ2-1): KAGVTQTPRYLIKTRGQQVTLSCSPISGHRSVSWYQQTPGQGLQFLFEYFSETQRNKGNFPGRFSGRQFSNSRSEMNVSTLELGDSALYLCASSAEYNEQFFGPGTRLTVL.

V usage is TRBV3-1 (or the pseudogene TRBV3-2) and J usage is TRBJ2-4; 14 bases agree with TRBD2. The trim removed 4 bases at V and 0 bases at J, leaving 2 bases unmatched. From germline, CDR1 is LGHDT and CDR2 YNNKEL (reference sequence). This CDR3 contains 17 residues. The CDR3 is CASSRGLAGEAKNIQYF. CDR3 DNA: TGTGCCAGCAGCCGGGGACTAGCGGGAGAAGCCAAAAACATTCAGTACTTC.

V and J are TRBV6-6 and TRBJ2-2; 7 bases are a match to TRBD1. Germline V gene lookup returns CDR1 MNHNY and CDR2 SVGAGI (reference sequence). The CDR3 runs 14 residues. J gave up 5 bases and V 6 bases, and 6 bases lay outside the gene matches. In DNA, the CDR3 is TGTGCCAGCAGAGAAACGACAGGGACCGGGGAGCTGTTTTTT. Its protein is CASRETTGTGELFF.

This clone was seen more than once but under ten times. The chain employs TRBV6-2 or TRBV6-3 and TRBJ2-2; D remains unclear. Trimming took off 2 bases at V and 4 bases at J, with 8 bases between the two ends. The CDR3 is made up of 14 amino acids. Germline values: CDR1 MNHEY, CDR2 SVGEGT. CDR3 in amino acids: CASSYAITTGELFF. The CDR3 nucleotides are TGTGCCAGCAGTTACGCTATAACCACCGGGGAGCTGTTTTTT.

This clone was picked up a small number of times. The chain carries TRBV21-1 and TRBJ2-3; the table's D call TRBD2 went unverified against the DNA. TRBV21-1 is an annotated pseudogene. The CDR3 covers 16 residues. CDR3 sequence reads: CASSSLAGGPTDTQYF. The DNA of the CDR3 is TGTGCCAGCAGCTCTCTAGCGGGAGGGCCCACAGATACGCAGTATTTT.